One sample yielded the 18 T cell receptor beta chains listed below, sequenced in a study of shared clonotypes between healthy human individuals (dated by TCRdb to 2018 to 2021). The library was obtained by the immunoSEQ multiplex PCR assay. TCRdb provides this immuneACCESS table in a form limited to in-frame rearrangements. Some clones are lacking; in checked studies, under half of them reflect an unresolved V gene, and why the rest are absent is not known. The sample contains fewer than 800,000 clones, approximately 90% of them found a single time. About 24% of the sample lies in the top ten. CD8 naive samples were obtained by positive selection for CCR7 among CD45RO-negative cells, yielding a CD45RA+CCR7+ population from which TemRA cells were excluded. The sequencing sample was made of naive CD8+ T cells sorted from blood. In the paper's terms, the cell subset or site label means: CD45RA+CCR7+. The receptor source for this set is a man aged 25 to 45 in good health.

V gene TRBV6-1 combines with J gene TRBJ1-6, with TRBD1 matching 7 bases. J gave up 7 bases and V 1 base, and 4 bases lay outside the gene matches. Germline values: CDR1 MNHNS, CDR2 SASEGT. The CDR3 has 15 residues. As DNA, the CDR3 is TGTGCCAGCAGTGAAGTGGAAGGGGGCAATTCACCCCTCCACTTT. This codes for CASSEVEGGNSPLHF.

The DNA for the CDR3 is TGTGCCAGCAGCCCCCGGCGGGTCTATACGCAGTATTTT. Its protein is CASSPRRVYTQYF. The chain recombines TRBV7-9 with TRBJ2-3; tentative D call: TRBD2 (5 bases). The germline V gene encodes CDR1 SEHNR and CDR2 FQNEAQ (reference sequence). Trimming took 5 bases from V and 7 from J, leaving 13 bases between them. The CDR3 has 13 residues.

The table lists this clone with a count of one. The chain recombines TRBV6-6 with TRBJ2-7; 11 nucleotides line up with TRBD2. Germline loops: CDR1 MNHNY, CDR2 SVGAGI (reference sequence). The CDR3 loop spans 14 amino acids. Trimming at V came to 4 bases and at J to 6 bases, leaving 5 bases not matched to a gene. The CDR3 bases are TGTGCCAGCAGTTTATATGGACTAGCGGGCGAGCAGTACTTC. It yields the protein CASSLYGLAGEQYF.

This clone was seen only once. J is TRBJ2-7 and V is TRBV11-2; 10 bases line up with TRBD2. Germline CDR1 reads SGHAT; CDR2 reads FQNNGV. The CDR3 totals 16 residues. Trimming at V came to 5 bases and at J to 3 bases, leaving 10 bases not matched to a gene. CDR3: CASSTHGLAESYEQYF. The CDR3 nucleotides read TGTGCCAGCAGCACACACGGACTAGCGGAAAGCTACGAGCAGTACTTC.

This chain links TRBV11-2 with TRBJ2-7, with D hard to call. This CDR3 is 12 amino acids long. Trimming cost V 4 bases and J 3 bases, with 7 bases left between them. The germline V gene encodes CDR1 SGHAT and CDR2 FQNNGV. CDR3 in DNA: TGTGCCAGCAGCTCCTCTAGCTACGAGCAGTACTTC. It yields the protein CASSSSSYEQYF.

This chain uses TRBV19 with TRBJ2-7; maybe TRBD1 (6 bases). Trimming removed 0 bases at V and 3 bases at J, with 15 bases between. This CDR3 spans 16 amino acids. CDR1 is LNHDA, CDR2 SQIVND, per germline (reference sequence). CDR3 DNA: TGTGCCAGTAGTATAGATCTATCAGGGGCCGGCTACGAGCAGTACTTC. This encodes CASSIDLSGAGYEQYF.

J is TRBJ1-4 and V is TRBV29-1; D is undetermined. The CDR3 consists of 13 residues. Germline-derived CDR1 and CDR2 are SQVTM and ANQGSEA. V was pared by 4 bases and J by 8 bases, with 14 bases between. The CDR3 region is CSVGYRSGEKLFF. The DNA for the CDR3 is TGCAGCGTTGGCTACCGGAGCGGCGAAAAACTGTTTTTT.

The chain links TRBV28 to TRBJ2-1; TRBD1 or TRBD2 may be the D gene (6 bases each). This CDR3 has 17 residues. V was cut by 6 bases and J by 4 bases, with 22 bases left in between. Germline V gene sequence: CDR1 MDHEN, CDR2 SYDVKM. CDR3 sequence (DNA): TGTGCCAGCAGCCATGCAACGGGGGCAGGTCTGTACAATGAGCAGTTCTTC. As protein: CASSHATGAGLYNEQFF.

This clone occurred a few times. The V and J genes are TRBV28 and TRBJ2-7; a weak D match, TRBD1 (5 bases). Trimming removed 4 bases at V and 8 bases at J, with 21 bases between. The CDR3 has 15 amino acids. Per germline, CDR1 MDHEN and CDR2 SYDVKM. The CDR3, as DNA: TGTGCCAGCAGTTCCGCTCAGGGCGGCAGGTTAAAGCAGTACTTC. Its translation is CASSSAQGGRLKQYF.

With respect to this clone: Other DNA sequences in the sample encode the same CDR3. The chain carries TRBV7-9 and TRBJ2-7; TRBD1 matches 8 bases. Germline CDR1 reads SEHNR; CDR2 reads FQNEAQ (reference sequence). CDR3 size: 14 residues. V lost 5 bases to trimming and J lost 3 bases; unmatched junction nucleotides: 6. The CDR3 coding sequence is TGTGCCAGCAGCACTCCCGGACAGGGCTACGAGCAGTACTTC. It encodes CASSTPGQGYEQYF.

V is TRBV27 and J is TRBJ1-2, with D perhaps matching TRBD1 (6 bases). Looked up from germline, CDR1 is MNHEY and CDR2 is SMNVEV (reference sequence). The ends were cut back, 5 bases at V and 2 bases at J, with 12 bases in the middle. The CDR3 sequence is 14 residues long. The CDR3 region has the DNA TGTGCCAGCAGTCCGACAGGCCTAAACTATGGCTACACCTTC. Residues: CASSPTGLNYGYTF.

As for this clone: This CDR3 is missing its conserved last phenylalanine or tryptophan, likely due to a read error. It is unclear where the CDR3 begins or ends on the DNA, so no DNA is shown, and the CDR3 is as TCRdb lists it. The chain links TRBV6-1 to TRBJ1-5. The CDR3 is 15 residues long, counting both termini. Germline-derived CDR1 and CDR2 are MNHNS and SASEGT. CDR3 amino acids: CASSALGGEPLGRGV.

The chain carries TRBV6-1 and TRBJ2-7; D gene uncertain. The CDR3 is 13 residues long. V lost 2 bases and J lost 3, with 8 bases in between. Germline CDR1 MNHNS, CDR2 SASEGT. The CDR3 coding sequence is TGTGCCAGCAGTGAATACAACATCTACGAGCAGTACTTC. Translation gives CASSEYNIYEQYF.

CDR3 loop: CASSQDRAGVGNEQFF. The CDR3 coding sequence is TGCGCCAGCAGCCAAGATCGGGCGGGAGTCGGTAATGAGCAGTTCTTC. The chain employs TRBV4-3 and TRBJ2-1; 7 bases map to TRBD2. Per germline, CDR1 LGHNA and CDR2 YSLEER. The CDR3 contains 16 residues. V trimming: 0 bases; J trimming: 7 bases; junction bases outside the gene matches: 9.

This clone was counted once. The rearrangement joins TRBV9 to TRBJ2-5, with D maybe TRBD2 (5 bases). This CDR3 has 15 residues. V was pared by 3 bases and J by 5 bases, with 17 bases between. Germline V gene sequence: CDR1 SGDLS, CDR2 YYNGEE. CDR3 in DNA: TGTGCCAGCAGCGCGGACGGATTAAGCGGCGAGACCCAGTACTTC. Protein: CASSADGLSGETQYF. Based on the CDR3 plus reference TRBV9 and TRBJ2-5, the full variable domain is DSGVTQTPKHLITATGQRVTLRCSPRSGDLSVYWYQQSLDQGLQFLIQYYNGEERAKGNILERFSAQQFPDLHSELNLSSLELGDSALYFCASSADGLSGETQYFGPGTRLLVL.

The rearrangement links TRBV6-4 to TRBJ2-3; no clear D gene. CDR1 and CDR2 from the germline V gene are MRHNA and SNTAGT. Trimming pared 5 bases from V and 1 base from J, leaving 13 bases between. The CDR3 covers 15 residues. CDR3 amino acids: CASSRKPLGTDTQYF. In DNA, the CDR3 is TGTGCCAGCAGTCGAAAACCCCTGGGCACAGATACGCAGTATTTT.

This clone was seen once. This chain joins TRBV5-1 and TRBJ2-7, with 7 bases lining up with TRBD1. Germline V lookup: CDR1 SGHRS, CDR2 YFSETQ. This CDR3 comprises 15 residues. Unmatched junction bases numbered 6, after V lost 1 base and J lost 2 bases. CDR3 loop: CASSLPTGKPYEQYF. DNA of the CDR3: TGCGCCAGCAGCTTGCCGACAGGGAAACCCTACGAGCAGTACTTC.

This chain joins TRBV4-3 and TRBJ2-2; possibly TRBD2 for D (5 bases). The CDR3 is made up of 14 amino acids. The V gene lost 4 bases and the J gene lost 8 bases, with 14 bases spanning the gap. Per germline, CDR1 LGHNA and CDR2 YSLEER. Here the CDR3 reads CASSPTRIFGELFF. The CDR3 DNA follows: TGCGCCAGCAGCCCTACTAGAATTTTTGGGGAGCTGTTTTTT.